The 8 T cell receptor beta chains listed next were all sequenced from one sample in a study of cytomegalovirus exposure and HLA in healthy donors. PCR primers comprised 60 Vbeta and 13 Jbeta primers. Sequenced by immunoSEQ multiplex PCR; TCRdb stores in-frame clones only, minus some. The data hold 150,000 to 200,000 clones, with about 75% observed a single time. The material sequenced was PBMCs. The origin of the receptors is a man aged 18-30 years in good health and CMV-seropositive.

The chain recombines TRBV30 with TRBJ1-2; maybe TRBD1 (5 bases). CDR3 size: 14 residues. V lost 0 bases and J 7 bases, leaving 15 bases between the germline ends. Germline lookup yields CDR1 GTSNPN and CDR2 SVGIG (reference sequence). The chain's CDR3 is CAWSVGPGSRGYTF. The CDR3 nucleotides read TGTGCCTGGAGTGTGGGGCCAGGGTCACGTGGCTACACCTTC.

This clone has only a few counts. Here the CDR3 DNA reads TGTGCCAGCAGCTTGGGGGCTAGCGGTCCCTACAATGAGCAGTTCTTC. Protein product: CASSLGASGPYNEQFF. The rearrangement uses TRBV5-6 and TRBJ2-1; 7 nucleotides line up with TRBD2. The CDR3 runs 16 residues. J gave up 2 bases and V 0 bases, and 5 bases lay outside the gene matches. In germline, CDR1 is SGHDT, CDR2 YYEEEE. Combining the CDR3 with reference TRBV5-6 and TRBJ2-1 gives the whole variable domain DAGVTQSPTHLIKTRGQQVTLRCSPKSGHDTVSWYQQALGQGPQFIFQYYEEEERQRGNFPDRFSGHQFPNYSSELNVNALLLGDSALYLCASSLGASGPYNEQFFGPGTRLTVL.

In its sample, this clone was seen a few times. The chain is built from TRBV19 and TRBJ1-1; D is undetermined. Germline V gene lookup returns CDR1 LNHDA and CDR2 SQIVND (reference sequence). V lost 8 bases to trimming and J lost 3 bases, with 10 bases between them. The CDR3 totals 12 residues. The CDR3 reads CASSLPYTEAFF. The CDR3 nucleotides read TGTGCCAGTTCCCTCCCTTACACTGAAGCTTTCTTT.

The chain links TRBV21-1 to TRBJ2-7; the tabulated D call, TRBD1, remains unverified against the DNA. TRBV21-1 is a documented pseudogene. This CDR3 has 18 amino acids. CDR3 in DNA: TGTGCCACCCCACCACCCTCGACCGGGACAGGCCTGTCCTACGAGCAGTACGTC. It translates to CATPPPSTGTGLSYEQYV.

J is TRBJ2-1 and V is TRBV29-1, with 10 bases aligning to TRBD2. Germline lookup yields CDR1 SQVTM and CDR2 ANQGSEA. This CDR3 is built from 13 residues. After removal of 3 bases from V and 12 bases from J, the junction contained 8 bases not matched to a gene. The CDR3 DNA reads TGCAGCGTTGATATCCTAGCGGGGGCGGGGCAGTTCTTC. Translating gives CSVDILAGAGQFF.

The chain joins TRBV4-1 to TRBJ2-5; 10 bases line up with TRBD1. The CDR3 is made up of 17 amino acids. Trimming at V came to 0 bases and at J to 5 bases, leaving 9 bases not matched to a gene. Germline CDR1 is MGHRA and CDR2 is YSYEKL. The CDR3 DNA is TGCGCCAGCAGCCAAGATCGGGAGGGACAGGGGATCGAGACCCAGTACTTC. This encodes CASSQDREGQGIETQYF.

This chain links TRBV15 with TRBJ1-1; D may be TRBD1 (6 bases). Trimming removed 0 bases from V and 3 bases from J, with 8 bases in between. This CDR3 comprises 14 residues. Looked up from germline, CDR1 is LNHNV and CDR2 is YYDKDF (reference sequence). The CDR3 nucleotides read TGTGCCACCAGCAGAGAGGGGGCGTACACTGAAGCTTTCTTT. Protein sequence: CATSREGAYTEAFF.

This clone was recorded a few times. The chain couples TRBV2 to TRBJ2-3; tentatively, D is TRBD1 (5 bases). The CDR3 totals 15 residues. From germline, CDR1 is SNHLY and CDR2 FYNNEI. Trimming removed 2 bases at V and 2 bases at J, with 11 bases between. CDR3 protein: CASSEWAGFTDTQYF. The CDR3 DNA reads as TGTGCCAGCAGTGAATGGGCAGGGTTCACAGATACGCAGTATTTT.